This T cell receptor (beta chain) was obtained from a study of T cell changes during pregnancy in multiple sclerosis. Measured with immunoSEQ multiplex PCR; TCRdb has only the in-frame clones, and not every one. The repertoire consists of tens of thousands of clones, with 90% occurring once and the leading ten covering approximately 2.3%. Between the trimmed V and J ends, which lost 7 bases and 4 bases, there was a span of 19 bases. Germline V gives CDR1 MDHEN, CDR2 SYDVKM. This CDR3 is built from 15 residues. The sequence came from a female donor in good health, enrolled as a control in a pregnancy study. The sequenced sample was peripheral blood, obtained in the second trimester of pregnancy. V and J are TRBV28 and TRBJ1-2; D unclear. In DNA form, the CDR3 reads TGTGCCAGCACCTCTATGGAGGGTCGGAGCTATGGCTACACCTTC. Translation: CASTSMEGRSYGYTF.